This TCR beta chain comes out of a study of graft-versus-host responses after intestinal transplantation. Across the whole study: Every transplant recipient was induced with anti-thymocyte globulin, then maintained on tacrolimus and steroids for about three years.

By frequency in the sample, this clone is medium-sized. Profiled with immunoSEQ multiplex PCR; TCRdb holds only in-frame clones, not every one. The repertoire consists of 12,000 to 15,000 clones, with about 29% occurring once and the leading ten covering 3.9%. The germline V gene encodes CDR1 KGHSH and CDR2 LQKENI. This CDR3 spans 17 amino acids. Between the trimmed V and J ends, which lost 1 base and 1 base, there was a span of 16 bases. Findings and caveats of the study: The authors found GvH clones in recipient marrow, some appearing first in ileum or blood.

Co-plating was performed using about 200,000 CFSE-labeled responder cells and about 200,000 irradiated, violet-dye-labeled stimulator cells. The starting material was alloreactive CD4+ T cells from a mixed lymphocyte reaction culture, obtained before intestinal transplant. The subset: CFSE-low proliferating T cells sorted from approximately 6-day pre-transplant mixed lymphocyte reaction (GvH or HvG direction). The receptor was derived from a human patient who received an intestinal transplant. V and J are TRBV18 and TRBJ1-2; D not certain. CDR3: CASSPQEPPKGNYGYTF. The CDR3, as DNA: TGTGCCAGCTCACCACAAGAACCTCCTAAGGGTAACTATGGCTACACCTTC.